This T cell receptor (beta chain) comes out of a study of cytomegalovirus exposure and HLA in healthy donors. Overall study: In a later analysis, it was reported that the 110 or so validation repertoires had been produced on the same platform as the 600 to 850 repertoires belonging to the first cohort.

Sequencing was performed with immunoSEQ multiplex PCR; in TCRdb, only in-frame clones are kept and a portion is missing. Among some 250,000 clones listed, about 90% were seen once. Notes on the study in general: Whilst most TCR sequences proved rare, a subset of public TCRs occurred across many donors. In vitro work confirmed that a few CMV-associated chains recognize CMV antigens. Associated with cytomegalovirus, according to the listing, were approximately 160 TCR beta chains.

Remarks on this clone: Its specificity is not known.

The CDR3 sequence is 17 residues long. Trimming at V came to 3 bases and at J to 2 bases, leaving 10 bases not matched to a gene. Germline V gene sequence: CDR1 LGHNA, CDR2 YNFKEQ. Specimen: PBMCs. J is TRBJ2-1 and V is TRBV4-2; 7 bases align to TRBD1. The clonotype was recovered from a woman aged 25 to 39 in good health and CMV-seronegative. The CDR3 DNA is TGTGCCAGCAGCCAGACAGACAGGGATTCTGCCTACAATGAGCAGTTCTTC. Protein sequence: CASSQTDRDSAYNEQFF.